The T cell receptor (beta chain) under discussion was sequenced for a study of blood T cell repertoires in COVID-19. Overall study context: Samples came from the United States, Italy and Spain, spanning acute and convalescent COVID-19.

Repertoires were generated with immunoSEQ multiplex PCR, while TCRdb's copy carries only in-frame clones and drops some. The table includes over 45,000 clones, approximately 89% detected once. The CDR3 contains 14 residues. V lost 6 bases, J lost 4 bases, and 6 bases stayed unmatched. Looked up from germline, CDR1 is LNHDA and CDR2 is SQIVND (reference sequence). Source material: peripheral blood. The V gene is TRBV19, the J gene TRBJ1-5, with TRBD1 identical over 7 bases. This receptor was identified in a woman of 80 years or more with acute or convalescent COVID-19. The CDR3 region has the DNA TGTGCCAGTAGAAGACAGGGTGAAAATCAGCCCCAGCATTTT. This sequence encodes CASRRQGENQPQHF.